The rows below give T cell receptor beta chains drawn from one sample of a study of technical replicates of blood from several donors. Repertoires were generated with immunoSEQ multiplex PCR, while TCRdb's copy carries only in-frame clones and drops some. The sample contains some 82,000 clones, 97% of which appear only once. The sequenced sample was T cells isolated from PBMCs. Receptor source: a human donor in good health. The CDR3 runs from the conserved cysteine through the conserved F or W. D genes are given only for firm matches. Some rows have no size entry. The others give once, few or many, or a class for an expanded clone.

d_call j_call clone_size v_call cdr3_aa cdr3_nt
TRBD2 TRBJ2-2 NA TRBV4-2 CASRKVTSGRDLTGELFF TGTGCCAGCAGAAAGGTGACTAGCGGGAGGGACCTCACCGGGGAGCTGTTTTTT
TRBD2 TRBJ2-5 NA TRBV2 CASFKGGETQYF TGTGCCAGCTTCAAGGGAGGGGAGACCCAGTACTTC
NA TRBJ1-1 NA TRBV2 CALLRGTGTEAFF TGTGCCCTCTTACGTGGTACAGGCACTGAAGCTTTCTTT
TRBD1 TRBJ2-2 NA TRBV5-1 CASSFTQGDTGELFF TGCGCCAGCAGCTTCACACAGGGGGACACCGGGGAGCTGTTTTTT
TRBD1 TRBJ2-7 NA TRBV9 CASSVEPGQGGDEQYF TGTGCCAGCAGCGTAGAGCCGGGACAGGGAGGCGACGAGCAGTACTTC
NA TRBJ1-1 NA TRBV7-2 CASSYGQTAGAFF TGTGCCAGCAGCTATGGACAGACCGCGGGAGCTTTCTTT
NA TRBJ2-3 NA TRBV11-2 CASGPRDTQYF TGTGCCAGCGGGCCCCGAGATACGCAGTATTTT
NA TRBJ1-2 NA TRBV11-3 CASSLDSGLSGYTF TGTGCCAGCAGCTTGGACAGTGGTCTCTCTGGCTACACCTTC
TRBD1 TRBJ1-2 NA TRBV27 CASSFSVSGTGGYGYTF TGTGCCAGCAGTTTTTCAGTGTCGGGGACAGGGGGCTATGGCTACACCTTC
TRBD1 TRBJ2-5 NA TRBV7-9 CASSSFQPRDRGFSETQYF TGTGCCAGCAGCTCCTTCCAACCGAGGGACAGGGGGTTTTCAGAGACCCAGTACTTC
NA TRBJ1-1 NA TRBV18 CASSPNSRTHDKNTEAFF TGTGCCAGCTCACCAAATTCTAGGACACATGATAAGAACACTGAAGCTTTCTTT
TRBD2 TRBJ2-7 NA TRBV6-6 CASSLAGGPLSYEQYF TGTGCCAGCAGTCTAGCGGGAGGGCCGCTCTCCTACGAGCAGTACTTC
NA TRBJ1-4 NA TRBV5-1 CASSLLEGNEKLFF TGCGCCAGCAGCTTGCTAGAAGGAAATGAAAAACTGTTTTTT
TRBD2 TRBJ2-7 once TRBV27 CASSLSTSGAHEQYF TGTGCCAGCAGTTTATCGACTAGCGGGGCCCACGAGCAGTACTTC
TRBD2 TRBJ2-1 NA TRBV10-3 CAISKTSGRSYNEQFF TGTGCCATCAGTAAGACTAGCGGGAGATCATACAATGAGCAGTTCTTC
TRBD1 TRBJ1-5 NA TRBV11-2 CASSSRKGQDRGHQPQHF TGTGCCAGCAGCTCGCGCAAAGGACAGGACAGGGGTCATCAGCCCCAGCATTTT
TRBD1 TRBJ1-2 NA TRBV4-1 CASRPPGGRNYGYTF TGCGCCAGCAGACCTCCAGGGGGGAGGAACTATGGCTACACCTTC
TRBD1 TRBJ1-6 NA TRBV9 CASHKGDSSNSPLHF TGTGCCAGCCACAAAGGGGACAGTAGTAATTCACCCCTCCACTTT
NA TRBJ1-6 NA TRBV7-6 CASRPTAGSSPLHF TGTGCCAGCAGACCCACTGCGGGCTCATCCCCCCTCCACTTT
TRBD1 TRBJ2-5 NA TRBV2 CASRTGQGLQETQYF TGTGCCAGCAGAACGGGACAGGGGCTTCAAGAGACCCAGTACTTC
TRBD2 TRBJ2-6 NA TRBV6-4 CASSEREGSGANVLTF TGTGCCAGCAGTGAGCGGGAGGGCTCTGGGGCCAACGTCCTGACTTTC
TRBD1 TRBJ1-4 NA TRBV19 CASSRRGQGPEKLFF TGTGCCAGTAGTAGACGGGGACAGGGACCCGAAAAACTGTTTTTT
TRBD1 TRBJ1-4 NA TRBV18 CASSPPGQENEKLFF TGTGCCAGCTCACCACCGGGACAGGAGAATGAAAAACTGTTTTTT
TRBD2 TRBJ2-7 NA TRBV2 CASQERGVSYEQYF TGTGCCAGCCAGGAGCGGGGAGTCTCCTACGAGCAGTACTTC
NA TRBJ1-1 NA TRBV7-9 CASSSIQNTEAFF TGTGCCAGCAGCTCCATTCAGAACACTGAAGCTTTCTTT
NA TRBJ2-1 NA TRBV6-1 CASSEFSSEQFF TGTGCCAGCAGTGAATTTAGTTCTGAGCAGTTCTTC
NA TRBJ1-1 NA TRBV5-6 CASSLLGRPNTEAFF TGTGCCAGCAGCTTGCTTGGGCGCCCGAACACTGAAGCTTTCTTT
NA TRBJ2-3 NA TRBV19 CASSLNRRLGADTQYF TGTGCCAGTAGCCTAAATCGGCGCCTAGGGGCAGATACGCAGTATTTT
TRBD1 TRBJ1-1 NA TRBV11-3 CASSPDRGTEAFF TGTGCCAGCAGCCCGGACAGGGGGACTGAAGCTTTCTTT
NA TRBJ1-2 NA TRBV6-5 CASMRGRDSGYTF TGTGCCAGCATGCGGGGAAGGGACTCTGGCTACACCTTC
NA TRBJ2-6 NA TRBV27 CASSLFNTGPNVLTF TGTGCCAGCAGCCTTTTTAACACAGGGCCCAACGTCCTGACTTTC
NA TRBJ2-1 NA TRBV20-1 CSPTMGREQFF TGCAGTCCCACTATGGGTCGTGAGCAGTTCTTC
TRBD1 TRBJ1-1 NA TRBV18 CASSPWTGKADTEAFF TGTGCCAGCTCACCTTGGACAGGGAAGGCGGACACTGAAGCTTTCTTT
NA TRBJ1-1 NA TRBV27 CASSFGGEAFF TGTGCCAGCAGTTTTGGGGGGGAAGCTTTCTTT
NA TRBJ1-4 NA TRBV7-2 CASSPPRQGTNEKLFF TGTGCCAGCAGCCCGCCGAGGCAGGGAACTAATGAAAAACTGTTTTTT
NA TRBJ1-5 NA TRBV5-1 CASSLATGSNQPQHF TGCGCCAGCAGCTTGGCCACAGGGTCCAATCAGCCCCAGCATTTT
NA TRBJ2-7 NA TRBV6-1 CASILRGHEQYF TGTGCCAGCATCCTCAGGGGCCACGAGCAGTACTTC
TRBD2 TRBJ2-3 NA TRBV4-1 CASSQGVLAGVKDTQYF TGCGCCAGCAGCCAAGGAGTACTAGCGGGAGTTAAAGATACGCAGTATTTT
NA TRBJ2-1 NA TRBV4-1 CASSQDLRSSYNEQFF TGCGCCAGCAGCCAAGATTTGAGAAGCTCCTACAATGAGCAGTTCTTC
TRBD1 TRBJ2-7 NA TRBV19 CASSLTGGYEQYF TGTGCCAGTAGCCTGACAGGGGGGTACGAGCAGTACTTC
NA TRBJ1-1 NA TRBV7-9 CASSRRGVGRMNTEAFF TGTGCCAGCAGCCGTAGAGGAGTCGGTCGGATGAACACTGAAGCTTTCTTT
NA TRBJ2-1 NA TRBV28 CASKFWRSSSYNEQFF TGTGCCAGCAAATTTTGGAGGTCAAGCTCCTACAATGAGCAGTTCTTC
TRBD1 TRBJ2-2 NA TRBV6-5 CASSGGVTGELFF TGTGCCAGCTCAGGGGGCGTCACCGGGGAGCTGTTTTTT
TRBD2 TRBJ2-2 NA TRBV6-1 CASSEEGLAGTNTGELFF TGTGCCAGCAGTGAAGAGGGGCTAGCGGGGACGAACACCGGGGAGCTGTTTTTT
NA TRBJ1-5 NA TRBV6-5 CASSYRDSQPQHF TGTGCCAGCAGTTACAGGGACTCCCAGCCCCAGCATTTT
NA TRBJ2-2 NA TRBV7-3 CASSLTDRQTGELFF TGTGCCAGCAGCTTAACGGATAGACAGACCGGGGAGCTGTTTTTT
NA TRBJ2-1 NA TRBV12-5 CASGFQGDEQFF TGTGCTAGTGGTTTCCAGGGCGATGAGCAGTTCTTC
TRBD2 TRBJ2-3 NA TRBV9 CASSVRLAGGIDTQYF TGTGCCAGCAGCGTACGCCTAGCGGGAGGTATAGATACGCAGTATTTT
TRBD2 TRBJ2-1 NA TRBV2 CASSASGSSYNEQFF TGTGCCAGCTCGGCTAGCGGGAGCTCCTACAATGAGCAGTTCTTC